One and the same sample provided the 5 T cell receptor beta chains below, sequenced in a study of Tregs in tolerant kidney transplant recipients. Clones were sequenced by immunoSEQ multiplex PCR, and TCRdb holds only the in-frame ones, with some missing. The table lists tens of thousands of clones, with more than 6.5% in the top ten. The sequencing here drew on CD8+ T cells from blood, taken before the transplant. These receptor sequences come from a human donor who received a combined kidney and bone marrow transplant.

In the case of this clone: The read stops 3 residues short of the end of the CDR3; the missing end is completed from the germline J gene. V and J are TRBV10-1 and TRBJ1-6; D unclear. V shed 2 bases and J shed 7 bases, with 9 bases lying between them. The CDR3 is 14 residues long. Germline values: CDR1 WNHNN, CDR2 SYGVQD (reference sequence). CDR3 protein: CASSEDTRNSPLHF. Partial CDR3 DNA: TGCGCCAGCAGTGAGGACACTCGGAATTCACCC.

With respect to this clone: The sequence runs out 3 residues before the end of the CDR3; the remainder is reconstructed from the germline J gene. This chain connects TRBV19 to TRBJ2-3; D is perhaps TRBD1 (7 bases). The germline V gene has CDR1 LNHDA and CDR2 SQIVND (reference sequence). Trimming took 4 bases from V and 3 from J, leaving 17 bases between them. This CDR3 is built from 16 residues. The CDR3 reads CASSNRGTVGTDTQYF. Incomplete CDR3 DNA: TGTGCCAGTAGTAATCGGGGGACAGTTGGTACAGATACG. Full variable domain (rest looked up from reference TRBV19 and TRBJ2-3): DGGITQSPKYLFRKEGQNVTLSCEQNLNHDAMYWYRQDPGQGLRLIYYSQIVNDFQKGDIAEGYSVSREKKESFPLTVTSAQKNPTAFYLCASSNRGTVGTDTQYFGPGTRLTVL.

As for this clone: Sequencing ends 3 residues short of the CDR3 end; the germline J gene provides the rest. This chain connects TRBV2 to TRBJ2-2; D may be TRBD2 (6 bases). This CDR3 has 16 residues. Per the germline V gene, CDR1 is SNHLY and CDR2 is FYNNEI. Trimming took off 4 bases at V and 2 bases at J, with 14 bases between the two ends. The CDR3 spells CASSGGVPRNTGELFF. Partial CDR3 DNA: TGTGCCAGCAGTGGGGGGGTTCCCCGAAACACCGGGGAG.

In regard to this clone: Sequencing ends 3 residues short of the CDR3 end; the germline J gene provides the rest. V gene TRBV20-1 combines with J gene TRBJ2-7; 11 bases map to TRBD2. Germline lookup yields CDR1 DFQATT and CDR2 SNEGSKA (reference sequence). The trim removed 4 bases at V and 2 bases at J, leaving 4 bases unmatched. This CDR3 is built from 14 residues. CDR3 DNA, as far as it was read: TGCAGTGCTAAGGGACTAGCGGATACCTACGAG. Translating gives CSAKGLADTYE. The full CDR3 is CSAKGLADTYEQYF.

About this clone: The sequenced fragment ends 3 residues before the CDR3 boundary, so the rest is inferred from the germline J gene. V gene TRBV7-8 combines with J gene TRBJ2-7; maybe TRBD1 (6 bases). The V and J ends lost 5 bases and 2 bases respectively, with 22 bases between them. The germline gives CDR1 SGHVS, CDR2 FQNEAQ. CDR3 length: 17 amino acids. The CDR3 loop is CASSPSPEQGRAYEQYF. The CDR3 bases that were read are TGTGCCAGCAGCCCCAGCCCCGAACAGGGTAGAGCCTACGAG.